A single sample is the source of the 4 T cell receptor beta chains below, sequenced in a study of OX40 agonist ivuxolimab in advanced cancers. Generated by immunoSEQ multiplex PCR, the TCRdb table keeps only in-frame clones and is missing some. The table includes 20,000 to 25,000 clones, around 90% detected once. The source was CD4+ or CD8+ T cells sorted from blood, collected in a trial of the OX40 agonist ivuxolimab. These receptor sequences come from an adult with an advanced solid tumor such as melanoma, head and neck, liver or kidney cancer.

This CDR3 is CASSQEARTDTQYF. In nucleotides, the CDR3 is TGTGCCAGCAGCCAAGAAGCCCGCACAGATACGCAGTATTTT. The chain carries TRBV4-2 and TRBJ2-3; D not resolved. Looked up from germline, CDR1 is LGHNA and CDR2 is YNFKEQ. Between the trimmed V and J ends, which lost 0 bases and 1 base, there was a span of 5 bases. This CDR3 is built from 14 residues.

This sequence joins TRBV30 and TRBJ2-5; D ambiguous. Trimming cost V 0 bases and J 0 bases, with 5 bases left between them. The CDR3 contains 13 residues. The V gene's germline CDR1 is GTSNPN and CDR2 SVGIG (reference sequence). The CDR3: CAWSVQYQETQYF. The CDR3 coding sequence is TGTGCCTGGAGTGTGCAGTACCAAGAGACCCAGTACTTC.

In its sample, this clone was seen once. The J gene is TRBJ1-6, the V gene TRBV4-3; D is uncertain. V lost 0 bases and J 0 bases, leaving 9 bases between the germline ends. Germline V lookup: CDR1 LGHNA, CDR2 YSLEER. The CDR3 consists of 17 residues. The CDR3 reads CASSQEVPSSYNSPLHF. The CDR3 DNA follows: TGCGCCAGCAGCCAAGAGGTTCCCAGCTCCTATAATTCACCCCTCCACTTT.

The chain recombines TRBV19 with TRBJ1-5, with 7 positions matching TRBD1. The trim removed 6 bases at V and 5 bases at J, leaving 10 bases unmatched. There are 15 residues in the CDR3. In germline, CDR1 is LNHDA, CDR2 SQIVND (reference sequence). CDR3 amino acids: CASSKTGINDQPQHF. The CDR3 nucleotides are TGTGCCAGTAGCAAGACAGGGATTAACGATCAGCCCCAGCATTTT.